Below, 22 T cell receptor beta chains from the same sample are listed, as sequenced in a study of blood T cells in healthy people across ages. A sample-barcoded 5' primer and a J-beta primer mix were used in a second PCR of roughly 7 to 11 cycles. TCRdb re-called the 5' RACE reads with MiXCR, one entry per CDR3 protein. The sample includes 1.2 million to 1.5 million distinct CDR3 sequences, 42% of them seen just once. Sequenced: blood. Receptor source: a woman younger than 35 in good health.

The CDR3: CSARRGQGGEGYTF. CDR3 in DNA: TGCAGTGCTAGACGGGGACAGGGAGGGGAGGGCTACACCTTC. This rearrangement joins TRBV20-1 to TRBJ1-2, with TRBD1 matching 9 bases. The germline V gene encodes CDR1 DFQATT and CDR2 SNEGSKA (reference sequence). V lost 2 bases, J lost 8 bases, and 9 bases stayed unmatched. The CDR3 loop spans 14 amino acids.

For this clonotype: A clone one base away is much larger, so this may be a read error. This chain connects TRBV29-1 to TRBJ2-7; D unclear. The end of the DNA is better explained by TRBJ2-5, so the J call may be wrong. Germline CDR1 and CDR2: SQVTM and ANQGSEA. CDR3 length equals 12 residues. CDR3 sequence reads: CSGLGYQGTQYF. The CDR3 nucleotides are TGCAGCGGCCTCGGGTACCAAGGGACCCAGTACTTC.

The rearrangement links TRBV21-1 to TRBJ1-6; no check of the table's D call, TRBD1, against the DNA was made. TRBV21-1 is designated a pseudogene. This CDR3 contains 15 residues. CDR3 sequence (DNA): TGTGCCAGCAGCAAAGCGACAGGCTTTAATTCACCCCTCCACTTT. Its translation is CASSKATGFNSPLHF.

The chain combines TRBV4-1 with TRBJ2-4, with D tentatively TRBD1 or TRBD2 (7 bases each). The J call may be in error: the DNA end matches TRBJ2-7 better. Germline V CDR1 and CDR2: MGHRA, YSYEKL. This CDR3 has 13 amino acids. DNA for the CDR3: TGCGCCAGCAGCCAAACCAGGGGGGGCGAGCAGTACTTC. It codes for CASSQTRGGEQYF.

This clonotype was counted many times. Germline is not matched at one junction end, which may reflect a read error. This chain connects TRBV7-7 to TRBJ2-5; TRBD2 matches 9 bases. This CDR3 has 15 amino acids. Germline V gene data show CDR1 as SSHAT and CDR2 as FNYEAQ (reference sequence). CDR3 bases: TGTGCTAGCAGCTTAGGGGGACTAGCCCAAGAGACCCAGTACTTC. This codes for CASSLGGLAQETQYF.

This clonotype has only a few counts. The chain couples TRBV5-1 to TRBJ2-5; the match to TRBD1 covers 7 bases. The junction had 7 bases not matched to a gene; V was cut back by 3 bases and J by 5 bases. The CDR3 totals 14 residues. Germline CDR1 reads SGHRS; CDR2 reads YFSETQ. The CDR3 bases are TGCGCCAGCAGCTCACAACAGGGGAAGGAGACCCAGTACTTC. It is translated as CASSSQQGKETQYF.

This clonotype has a handful of counts. The V call is TRBV7-9, the J call TRBJ2-1; D is possibly TRBD1 or TRBD2 (5 bases each). V was cut by 4 bases and J by 4 bases, with 11 bases left in between. The CDR3 sequence is 14 residues long. The germline gives CDR1 SEHNR, CDR2 FQNEAQ (reference sequence). The CDR3 nucleotides are TGTGCCAGCAGCTACCGGGACCTTTACAATGAGCAGTTCTTC. Protein: CASSYRDLYNEQFF.

The chain employs TRBV20-1 and TRBJ2-1; 7 nucleotides align to TRBD1. Per the germline V gene, CDR1 is DFQATT and CDR2 is SNEGSKA (reference sequence). The CDR3 runs 16 residues. V shed 0 bases, J shed 2 bases, and the junction held 7 bases outside the gene matches. CDR3 loop: CSARDGGDRAYNEQFF. The DNA for the CDR3 is TGCAGTGCTAGAGATGGGGGCGACAGGGCCTACAATGAGCAGTTCTTC.

This clonotype was detected many times. The chain is built from TRBV7-9 and TRBJ2-5, with D possibly matching TRBD2 (6 bases). The ends were cut back, 4 bases at V and 7 bases at J, with 19 bases in the middle. From germline, CDR1 is SEHNR and CDR2 FQNEAQ (reference sequence). The CDR3 runs to 15 residues. The CDR3 nucleotides are TGTGCCAGCAGCTCCCGGGAGATGACTTTGGGGACCCAGTACTTC. Translating it yields CASSSREMTLGTQYF.

The gene calls are TRBV19 and TRBJ1-3, with D unresolved. Trimming removed 5 bases from V and 4 bases from J, with 9 bases in between. The germline V gene encodes CDR1 LNHDA and CDR2 SQIVND (reference sequence). CDR3 length equals 13 residues. CDR3 in amino acids: CASSGWTGNTIYF. In nucleotides, the CDR3 is TGTGCCAGTAGTGGATGGACCGGAAACACCATATATTTT.

The chain uses TRBV7-2 and TRBJ2-1; TRBD2 matches at 8 bases. The junction had 7 bases not matched to a gene; V was cut back by 3 bases and J by 6 bases. The V gene's germline CDR1 is SGHTA and CDR2 FQGNSA. This CDR3 is 15 amino acids long. CDR3 coding DNA: TGTGCCAGCAGCTTCGACTTCCGGGGGGGCAATGAGCAGTTCTTC. Translated: CASSFDFRGGNEQFF.

This clonotype was seen a handful of times. The chain links TRBV29-1 to TRBJ1-1; 7 bases are shared with TRBD1. CDR3 length: 15 residues. Per the germline V gene, CDR1 is SQVTM and CDR2 is ANQGSEA. The V and J ends lost 0 bases and 1 base, in that order; junction bases with no gene match: 5. CDR3 protein: CSVEDLNRGNTEAFF. In DNA form, the CDR3 reads TGCAGCGTTGAAGATCTTAACAGGGGGAACACTGAAGCTTTCTTT.

This clonotype was recorded a few times. In DNA form, the CDR3 reads TGTGCCAGCGGTTTGATGGACTCTACCCAACGCCTCCACTTT. It encodes CASGLMDSTQRLHF. The rearrangement links TRBV6-5 to TRBJ1-6; D not resolved. The CDR3 is 14 residues long. V gave up 8 bases and J gave up 15 bases, with 23 bases separating them. CDR1 is MNHEY and CDR2 is SVGAGI in the germline V gene.

With respect to this clonotype: One end of the junction does not line up with germline, which may come from a read error. The chain recombines TRBV5-5 with TRBJ2-1; D unclear. CDR3 length: 16 amino acids. Germline CDR1 reads SGHKS; CDR2 reads YYEKEE (reference sequence). The CDR3 DNA follows: TGTGCCAGCAGCTTGGAGGCCGCAATGACCTACAAGGAGCAGTTCTTC. It is translated as CASSLEAAMTYKEQFF.

This rearrangement joins TRBV6-4 to TRBJ2-1; D remains unclear. CDR1 is MRHNA and CDR2 is SNTAGT in the germline V gene. The CDR3 is 13 amino acids. Trimming shortened V by 2 bases and J by 7 bases, and 9 bases separated the two germline ends. DNA of the CDR3: TGTGCCAGCAGTGACACTCGACTTAATGAGCAGTTCTTC. This codes for CASSDTRLNEQFF.

This clonotype was counted only a few times. This chain's CDR3 is CASSPGQGGDEQFF. The CDR3 DNA sequence: TGCGCCAGCAGTCCGGGACAGGGTGGGGATGAGCAGTTCTTC. The chain uses TRBV5-1 and TRBJ2-1; the match to TRBD1 covers 9 bases. CDR3 length: 14 residues. From germline, CDR1 is SGHRS and CDR2 YFSETQ. With 5 bases clipped from V and 8 bases from J, the junction kept 8 bases outside the gene matches.

The chain uses TRBV28 and TRBJ1-1; D gene unclear. The germline gives CDR1 MDHEN, CDR2 SYDVKM. CDR3 length equals 13 residues. V lost 5 bases and J 6 bases, leaving 13 bases between the germline ends. CDR3 residues: CASSHPLRSEAFF. In DNA form, the CDR3 reads TGTGCCAGCAGTCATCCCCTGAGGTCTGAAGCTTTCTTT. Full variable domain (remainder filled in from reference TRBV28 and TRBJ1-1): DVKVTQSSRYLVKRTGEKVFLECVQDMDHENMFWYRQDPGLGLRLIYFSYDVKMKEKGDIPEGYSVSREKKERFSLILESASTNQTSMYLCASSHPLRSEAFFGQGTRLTVV.

The chain links TRBV7-2 to TRBJ2-3; TRBD2 matches 9 bases. This CDR3 comprises 14 residues. V lost 8 bases, J lost 4 bases, and 7 bases stayed unmatched. Germline assignment: CDR1 SGHTA and CDR2 FQGNSA. CDR3 nucleotides: TGTGCCAGCGGTTTGCGGGGGGGCCCAGATACGCAGTATTTT. As protein: CASGLRGGPDTQYF.

The chain couples TRBV9 to TRBJ2-1; TRBD2 matches 12 bases. The length of the CDR3 is 19 residues. Germline V gene sequence: CDR1 SGDLS, CDR2 YYNGEE. V lost 4 bases to trimming and J lost 11 bases; unmatched junction nucleotides: 22. This CDR3 is CASSPRDGTSGLYSYQQFF. Here the CDR3 DNA reads TGTGCCAGCAGCCCCCGAGACGGGACTAGCGGGCTCTACTCCTACCAGCAGTTCTTC.

V and J are TRBV4-1 and TRBJ2-1; 8 nucleotides line up with TRBD2. The length of the CDR3 is 16 residues. V shed 0 bases, J shed 6 bases, and the junction held 7 bases outside the gene matches. Germline V CDR1 and CDR2: MGHRA, YSYEKL. CDR3 coding DNA: TGCGCCAGCAGCCAAGATCGGGGGCTAGCGGGCAATGAGCAGTTCTTC. Translation gives CASSQDRGLAGNEQFF.

This clonotype was seen more than once but under ten times. This rearrangement joins TRBV29-1 to TRBJ2-3, with 11 bases matching TRBD2. Germline CDR1 is SQVTM and CDR2 is ANQGSEA. This CDR3 comprises 18 residues. The V and J ends lost 4 bases and 2 bases, in that order; junction bases with no gene match: 14. The CDR3 is CSVVPLVPGLADTDTQYF. The CDR3 DNA reads TGCAGCGTTGTCCCCCTTGTTCCGGGACTAGCGGACACAGATACGCAGTATTTT.

The V call is TRBV4-1, the J call TRBJ2-1; D not certain. Germline loops: CDR1 MGHRA, CDR2 YSYEKL. V lost 2 bases and J lost 10, with 12 bases in between. There are 13 residues in the CDR3. This CDR3 is CASSQLADWEQFF. CDR3 sequence (DNA): TGCGCCAGCAGCCAACTGGCGGATTGGGAGCAGTTCTTC.